This entry is about one T cell receptor (beta chain). Its specificity is unknown. V lost 3 bases and J lost 4, with 15 bases in between. The germline V gene encodes CDR1 MDHEN and CDR2 SYDVKM. CDR3 length: 15 residues. The study ran its PCR with 60 Vbeta and 13 Jbeta primers. Repertoires were generated with immunoSEQ multiplex PCR, while TCRdb's copy carries only in-frame clones and drops some. Here the sample table reports 150,000 to 200,000 clones. This record comes from a study of cytomegalovirus exposure and HLA in healthy donors. Study results and limitations: A prior analysis recorded that most TCR beta V segments were productive about 90% or about 30% of the time. The study designated roughly 160 TCR beta chains cytomegalovirus-associated.

Sample: PBMCs. This rearrangement joins TRBV28 to TRBJ1-1; D remains ambiguous. The clonotype was recovered from a boy between 10 and 17 years old in good health and CMV-seronegative. CDR3 residues: CASSLTRGFTTEAFF. The CDR3 DNA follows: TGTGCCAGCAGTTTGACGCGGGGATTTACCACTGAAGCTTTCTTT. The full variable domain, in which reference TRBV28 and TRBJ1-1 provide the parts outside the CDR3, is DVKVTQSSRYLVKRTGEKVFLECVQDMDHENMFWYRQDPGLGLRLIYFSYDVKMKEKGDIPEGYSVSREKKERFSLILESASTNQTSMYLCASSLTRGFTTEAFFGQGTRLTVV.